The 10 T cell receptor beta chains below come from one sample, sequenced in a study of T-cell reconstitution after alpha-beta-depleted transplantation in children. The TCRbeta library was prepared with unique molecular identifiers. Each CDR3 protein is one row after TCRdb ran MiXCR on the PCR reads. The data show around 600,000 distinct CDR3 sequences, 20% to 25% seen once. The sequences come from PBMCs, mostly from graft donor cells, collected 360 days after TCRalphabeta/CD19-depleted stem cell transplant. The source of these receptors is a boy under two years old who had a stem cell transplant for acute myeloid leukemia, so the T cells may come from the graft donor.

V is TRBV29-1 and J is TRBJ2-3, with 10 bases identical to TRBD2. Germline V gene sequence: CDR1 SQVTM, CDR2 ANQGSEA. V lost 5 bases to trimming and J lost 3 bases; unmatched junction nucleotides: 5. This CDR3 region has 14 residues. Here the CDR3 DNA reads TGCAGCGTTCGTAGCGGGGGGCTAACAGATACGCAGTATTTT. Residues: CSVRSGGLTDTQYF.

The rearrangement joins TRBV6-2 or TRBV6-3 to TRBJ2-1; D could derive from TRBD1 or TRBD2 (5 bases each). The V end lost 7 bases, the J end lost 8 bases, and 24 bases lay between the germline ends. This CDR3 has 16 residues. Per the germline V gene, CDR1 is MNHEY and CDR2 is SVGEGT. The CDR3 loop is CASTDDGTGPRDEQFF. CDR3 nucleotide sequence: TGTGCCAGCACCGACGATGGGACGGGGCCCCGGGATGAGCAGTTCTTC.

This clonotype occurred a few times. The CDR3: CASSVRDPLNSPLHF. The CDR3 DNA is TGTGCCAGCAGCGTCAGGGATCCACTTAATTCACCCCTCCACTTT. This sequence joins TRBV3-1 and TRBJ1-6; possibly TRBD1 for D (5 bases). CDR3 length: 15 amino acids. V was shortened by 5 bases and J by 6 bases, with 14 bases between the two germline ends. Germline V CDR1 and CDR2: LGHDT, YNNKEL (reference sequence). Supplemented by reference TRBV3-1 and TRBJ1-6, the full variable domain reads DTAVSQTPKYLVTQMGNDKSIKCEQNLGHDTMYWYKQDSKKFLKIMFSYNNKELIINETVPNRFSPKSPDKAHLNLHINSLELGDSAVYFCASSVRDPLNSPLHFGNGTRLTVT.

This clonotype was observed many times. The rearrangement uses TRBV5-1 and TRBJ2-7, with unresolved D. The germline V gene encodes CDR1 SGHRS and CDR2 YFSETQ. The CDR3 length is 14 residues. V was clipped by 4 bases and J by 5 bases, with 16 bases between them. The chain's CDR3 is CASSPVGNGDEQYV. CDR3 nucleotides: TGCGCCAGCAGCCCGGTAGGCAACGGCGACGAGCAGTACGTC.

Points on this clonotype: A read error is possible here, since a much larger clone lies one base away. This chain links TRBV12-3 or TRBV12-4 with TRBJ1-2; maybe TRBD1 (6 bases). The CDR3 length is 13 residues. The CDR3 coding sequence is TGTGCCAGCAGCCAACAGGGCCCATATGGCTACTCCTTC. This codes for CASSQQGPYGYSF.

This clonotype has ten or more counts. The J gene is TRBJ2-3, the V gene TRBV20-1; TRBD1 aligns across 8 bases. Germline CDR1 DFQATT, CDR2 SNEGSKA (reference sequence). V lost 5 bases, J lost 0 bases, and 7 bases stayed unmatched. This CDR3 is built from 15 residues. The CDR3 sequence is CSAGPRGRSTDTQYF. CDR3 coding DNA: TGCAGTGCTGGTCCCAGGGGGCGCAGCACAGATACGCAGTATTTT.

Many counts were recorded for this clonotype. The rearrangement joins TRBV3-1 to TRBJ2-1; 8 bases fit TRBD2. Germline V gives CDR1 LGHDT, CDR2 YNNKEL (reference sequence). The CDR3 is 13 amino acids. Trimming took 6 bases from V and 7 from J; bases not matched to a gene: 5. The CDR3 nucleotides are TGTGCCAGCAGGGGCGGGGGGAAGAATGAGCAGTTCTTC. It codes for CASRGGGKNEQFF.

A few counts support this clonotype. The V and J genes are TRBV28 and TRBJ1-2, with 7 bases fitting TRBD1. Trimming removed 7 bases from V and 4 bases from J; junction bases left unmatched: 6. The CDR3 covers 13 residues. In germline, CDR1 is MDHEN, CDR2 SYDVKM. The CDR3 protein is CASTLGGLYGYTF. The DNA for the CDR3 is TGTGCCAGCACCCTAGGGGGCCTCTATGGCTACACCTTC.

This clonotype was picked up a small number of times. The chain joins TRBV15 to TRBJ2-5; D unclear. The V gene's germline CDR1 is LNHNV and CDR2 YYDKDF (reference sequence). Trimming removed 3 bases at V and 3 bases at J, with 8 bases between. The length of the CDR3 is 13 residues. The CDR3 loop is CATSRAAKETQYF. CDR3 sequence (DNA): TGTGCCACCAGCAGGGCAGCTAAAGAGACCCAGTACTTC.

V gene TRBV5-6 combines with J gene TRBJ1-1, with D perhaps TRBD1 (6 bases). CDR1 SGHDT and CDR2 YYEEEE come from the germline V gene. The length of the CDR3 is 15 residues. The V and J ends lost 4 bases and 0 bases respectively, with 13 bases between them. The CDR3 reads CASSARTELNTEAFF. CDR3 DNA sequence: TGTGCCAGCAGCGCACGGACAGAGCTGAACACTGAAGCTTTCTTT.